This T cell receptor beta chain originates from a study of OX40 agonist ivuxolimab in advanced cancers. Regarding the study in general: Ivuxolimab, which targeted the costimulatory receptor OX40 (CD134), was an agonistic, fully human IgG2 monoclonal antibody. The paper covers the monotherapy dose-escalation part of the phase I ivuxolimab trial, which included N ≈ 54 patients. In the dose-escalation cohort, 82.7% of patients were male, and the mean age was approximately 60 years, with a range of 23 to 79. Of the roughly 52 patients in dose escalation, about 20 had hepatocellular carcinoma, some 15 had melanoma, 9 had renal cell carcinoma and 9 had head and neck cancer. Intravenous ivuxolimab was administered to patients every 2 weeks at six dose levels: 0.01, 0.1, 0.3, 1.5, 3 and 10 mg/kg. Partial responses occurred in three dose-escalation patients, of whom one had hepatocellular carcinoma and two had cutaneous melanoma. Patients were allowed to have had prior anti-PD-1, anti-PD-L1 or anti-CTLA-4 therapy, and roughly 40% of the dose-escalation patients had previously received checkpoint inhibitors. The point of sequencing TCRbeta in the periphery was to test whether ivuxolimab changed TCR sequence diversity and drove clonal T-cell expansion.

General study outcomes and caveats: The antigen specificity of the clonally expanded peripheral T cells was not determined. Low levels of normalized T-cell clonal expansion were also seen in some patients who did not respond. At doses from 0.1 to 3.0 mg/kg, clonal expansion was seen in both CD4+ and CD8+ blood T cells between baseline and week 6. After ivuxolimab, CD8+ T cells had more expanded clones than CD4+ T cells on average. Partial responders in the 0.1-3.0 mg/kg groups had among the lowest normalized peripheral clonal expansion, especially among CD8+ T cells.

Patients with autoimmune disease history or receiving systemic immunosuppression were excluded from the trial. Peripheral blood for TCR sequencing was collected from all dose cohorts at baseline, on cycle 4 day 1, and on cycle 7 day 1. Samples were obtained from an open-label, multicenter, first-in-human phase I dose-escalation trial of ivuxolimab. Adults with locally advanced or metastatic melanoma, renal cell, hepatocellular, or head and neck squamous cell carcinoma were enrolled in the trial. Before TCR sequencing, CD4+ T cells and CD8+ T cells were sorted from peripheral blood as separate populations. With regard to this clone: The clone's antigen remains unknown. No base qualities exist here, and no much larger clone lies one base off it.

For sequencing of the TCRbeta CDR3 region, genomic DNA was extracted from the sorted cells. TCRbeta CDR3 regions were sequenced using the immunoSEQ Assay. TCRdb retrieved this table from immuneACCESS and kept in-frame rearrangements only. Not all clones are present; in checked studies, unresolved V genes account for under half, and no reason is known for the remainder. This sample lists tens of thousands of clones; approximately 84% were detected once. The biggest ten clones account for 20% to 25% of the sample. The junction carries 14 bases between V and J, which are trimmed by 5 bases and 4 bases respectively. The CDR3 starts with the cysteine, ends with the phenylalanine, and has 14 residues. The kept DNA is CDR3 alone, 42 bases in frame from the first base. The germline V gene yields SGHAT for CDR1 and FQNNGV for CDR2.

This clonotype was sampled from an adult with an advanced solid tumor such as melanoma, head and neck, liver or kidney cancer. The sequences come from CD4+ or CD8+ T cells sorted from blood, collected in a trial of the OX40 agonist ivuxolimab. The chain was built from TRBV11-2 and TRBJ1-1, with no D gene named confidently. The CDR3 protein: CASSLLRESTEAFF. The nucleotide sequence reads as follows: TGTGCCAGCAGCCTACTTAGGGAGAGCACTGAAGCTTTCTTT.